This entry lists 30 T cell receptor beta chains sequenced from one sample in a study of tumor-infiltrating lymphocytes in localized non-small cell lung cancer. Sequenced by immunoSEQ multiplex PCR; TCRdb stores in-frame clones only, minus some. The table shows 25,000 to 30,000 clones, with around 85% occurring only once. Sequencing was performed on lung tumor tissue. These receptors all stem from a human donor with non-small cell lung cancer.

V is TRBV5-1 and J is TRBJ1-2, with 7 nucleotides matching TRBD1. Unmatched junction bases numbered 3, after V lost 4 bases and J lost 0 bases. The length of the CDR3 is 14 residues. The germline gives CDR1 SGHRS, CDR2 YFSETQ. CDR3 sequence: CASSTGTANYGYTF. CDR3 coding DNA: TGCGCCAGCAGCACCGGGACAGCTAACTATGGCTACACCTTC.

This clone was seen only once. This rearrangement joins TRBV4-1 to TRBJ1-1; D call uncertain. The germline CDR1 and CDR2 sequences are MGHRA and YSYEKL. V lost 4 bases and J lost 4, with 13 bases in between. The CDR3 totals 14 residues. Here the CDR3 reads CASSLPGRLTEAFF. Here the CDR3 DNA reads TGCGCCAGCAGCCTCCCTGGGCGGCTCACTGAAGCTTTCTTT.

DNA for the CDR3: TGCGCCAGCAGCCTCAAGGACAGGGGGAATGAAAAACTGTTTTTT. Translated: CASSLKDRGNEKLFF. The chain combines TRBV4-3 with TRBJ1-4, with 10 nucleotides matching TRBD1. Germline V gene sequence: CDR1 LGHNA, CDR2 YSLEER. The junction had 4 bases not matched to a gene; V was cut back by 4 bases and J by 5 bases. The CDR3 has 15 residues.

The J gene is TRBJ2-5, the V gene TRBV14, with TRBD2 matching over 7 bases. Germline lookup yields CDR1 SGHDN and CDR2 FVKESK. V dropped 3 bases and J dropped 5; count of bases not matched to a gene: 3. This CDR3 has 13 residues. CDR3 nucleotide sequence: TGTGCCAGCAGCCACGGGACTATCGAGACCCAGTACTTC. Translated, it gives CASSHGTIETQYF. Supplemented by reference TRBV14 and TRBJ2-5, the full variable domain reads EAGVTQFPSHSVIEKGQTVTLRCDPISGHDNLYWYRRVMGKEIKFLLHFVKESKQDESGMPNNRFLAERTGGTYSTLKVQPAELEDSGVYFCASSHGTIETQYFGPGTRLLVL.

CDR3 amino acids: CASSFTGAYGYTF. DNA for the CDR3: TGCGCCAGCAGCTTCACGGGAGCCTATGGCTACACCTTC. The chain has TRBV5-1 and TRBJ1-2; no definite D call. Looked up from germline, CDR1 is SGHRS and CDR2 is YFSETQ. The CDR3 is 13 amino acids. V dropped 2 bases and J dropped 4 bases, with 9 bases sitting between them.

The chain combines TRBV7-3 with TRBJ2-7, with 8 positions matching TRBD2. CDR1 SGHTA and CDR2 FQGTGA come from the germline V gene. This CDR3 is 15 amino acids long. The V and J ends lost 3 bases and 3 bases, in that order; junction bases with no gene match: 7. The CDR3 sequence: CASSLDSGGNYEQYF. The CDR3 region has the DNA TGTGCCAGCAGCTTGGACAGCGGGGGCAACTACGAGCAGTACTTC.

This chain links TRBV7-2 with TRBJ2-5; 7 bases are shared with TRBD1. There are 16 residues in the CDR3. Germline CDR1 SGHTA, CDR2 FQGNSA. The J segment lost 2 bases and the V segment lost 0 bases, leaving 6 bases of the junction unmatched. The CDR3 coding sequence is TGTGCCAGCAGCTTAGCCTCGAGCAGGGGGCAAGAGACCCAGTACTTC. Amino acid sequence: CASSLASSRGQETQYF.

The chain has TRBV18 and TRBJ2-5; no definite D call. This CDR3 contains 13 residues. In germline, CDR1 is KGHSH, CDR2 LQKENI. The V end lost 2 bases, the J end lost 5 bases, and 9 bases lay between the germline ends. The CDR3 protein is CASSPAATETQYF. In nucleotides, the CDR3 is TGTGCCAGCTCACCAGCCGCGACGGAGACCCAGTACTTC.

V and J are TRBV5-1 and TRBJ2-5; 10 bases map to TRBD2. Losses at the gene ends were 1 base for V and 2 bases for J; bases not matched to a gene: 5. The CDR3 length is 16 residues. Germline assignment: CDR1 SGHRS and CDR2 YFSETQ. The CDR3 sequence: CASSLLAGGKQETQYF. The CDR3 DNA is TGCGCCAGCAGCTTGTTAGCGGGGGGTAAGCAAGAGACCCAGTACTTC.

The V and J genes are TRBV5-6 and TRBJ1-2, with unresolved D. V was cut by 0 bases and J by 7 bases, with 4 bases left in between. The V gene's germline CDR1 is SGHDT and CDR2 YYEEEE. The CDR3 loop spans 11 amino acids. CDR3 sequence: CASSLALGYTF. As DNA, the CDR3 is TGTGCCAGCAGCTTGGCCCTTGGCTACACCTTC. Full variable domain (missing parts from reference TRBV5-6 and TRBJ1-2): DAGVTQSPTHLIKTRGQQVTLRCSPKSGHDTVSWYQQALGQGPQFIFQYYEEEERQRGNFPDRFSGHQFPNYSSELNVNALLLGDSALYLCASSLALGYTFGSGTRLTVV.

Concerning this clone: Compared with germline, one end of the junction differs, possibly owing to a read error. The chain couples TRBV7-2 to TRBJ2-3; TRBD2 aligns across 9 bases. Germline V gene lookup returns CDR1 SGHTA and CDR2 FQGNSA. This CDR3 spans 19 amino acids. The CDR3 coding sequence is TGTGCCAGCAGCTATGATGCTGTTCGATGGCGGGGGGGCGGAGATACACAGTATTTT. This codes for CASSYDAVRWRGGGDTQYF.

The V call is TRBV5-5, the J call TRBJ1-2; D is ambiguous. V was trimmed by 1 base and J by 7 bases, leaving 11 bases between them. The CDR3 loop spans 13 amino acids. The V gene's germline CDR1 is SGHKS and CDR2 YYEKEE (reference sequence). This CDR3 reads CASSLISGFGYTF. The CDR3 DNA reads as TGTGCCAGCAGCTTGATATCAGGCTTTGGCTACACCTTC.

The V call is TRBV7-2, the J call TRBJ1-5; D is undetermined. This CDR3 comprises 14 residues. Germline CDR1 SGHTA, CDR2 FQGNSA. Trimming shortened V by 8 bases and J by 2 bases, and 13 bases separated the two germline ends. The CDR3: CASSGRSGNQPQHF. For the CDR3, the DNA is TGTGCCAGCTCAGGTCGATCGGGCAATCAGCCCCAGCATTTT.

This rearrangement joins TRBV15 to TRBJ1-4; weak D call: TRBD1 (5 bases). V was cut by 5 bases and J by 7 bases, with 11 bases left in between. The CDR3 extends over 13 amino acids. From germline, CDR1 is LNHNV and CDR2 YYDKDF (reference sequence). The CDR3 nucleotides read TGTGCCACCAGCGGGGGGGTAGGTGAAAAACTGTTTTTT. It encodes CATSGGVGEKLFF.

CDR3 DNA: TGCGCCAGCAGCCAAGATTACAGACAAGAGACCCAGTACTTC. It translates to CASSQDYRQETQYF. The rearrangement uses TRBV4-3 and TRBJ2-5; D ambiguous. V shed 0 bases and J shed 2 bases, with 7 bases lying between them. Germline-derived CDR1 and CDR2 are LGHNA and YSLEER. The CDR3 totals 14 residues.

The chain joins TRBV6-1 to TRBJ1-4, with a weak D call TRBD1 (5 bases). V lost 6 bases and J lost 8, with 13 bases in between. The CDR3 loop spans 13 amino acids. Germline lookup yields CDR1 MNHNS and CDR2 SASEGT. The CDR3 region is CASSRERREKLFF. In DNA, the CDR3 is TGTGCCAGCAGCAGGGAGAGAAGAGAAAAACTGTTTTTT.

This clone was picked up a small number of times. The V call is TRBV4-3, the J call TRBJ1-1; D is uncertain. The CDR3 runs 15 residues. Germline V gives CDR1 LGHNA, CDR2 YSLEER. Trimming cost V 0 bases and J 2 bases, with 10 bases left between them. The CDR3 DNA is TGCGCCAGCAGCCAAGATCTCCTCGGTAACACTGAAGCTTTCTTT. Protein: CASSQDLLGNTEAFF.

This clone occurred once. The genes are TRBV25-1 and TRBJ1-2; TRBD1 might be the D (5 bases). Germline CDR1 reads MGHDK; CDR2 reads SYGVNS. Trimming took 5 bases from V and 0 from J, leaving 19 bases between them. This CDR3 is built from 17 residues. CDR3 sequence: CASSPTVERRANYGYTF. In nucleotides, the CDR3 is TGTGCCAGCAGTCCGACAGTGGAAAGGAGGGCTAACTATGGCTACACCTTC.

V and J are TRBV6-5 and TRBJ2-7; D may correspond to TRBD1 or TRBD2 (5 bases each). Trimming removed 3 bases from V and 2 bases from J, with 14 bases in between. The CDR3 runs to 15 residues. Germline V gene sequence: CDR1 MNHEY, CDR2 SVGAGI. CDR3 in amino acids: CASSYRGEGAYEQYF. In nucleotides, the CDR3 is TGTGCCAGCAGTTATCGGGGCGAAGGTGCCTACGAGCAGTACTTC.

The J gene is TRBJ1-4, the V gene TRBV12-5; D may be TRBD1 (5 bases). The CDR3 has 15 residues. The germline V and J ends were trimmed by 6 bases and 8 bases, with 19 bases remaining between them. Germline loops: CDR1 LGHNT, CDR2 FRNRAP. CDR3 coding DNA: TGTGCTAGTGGAACCGGGACCCTCGGCGGCGAAAAACTGTTTTTT. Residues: CASGTGTLGGEKLFF. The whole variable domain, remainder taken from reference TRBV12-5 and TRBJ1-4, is DARVTQTPRHKVTEMGQEVTMRCQPILGHNTVFWYRQTMMQGLELLAYFRNRAPLDDSGMPKDRFSAEMPDATLATLKIQPSEPRDSAVYFCASGTGTLGGEKLFFGSGTQLSVL.

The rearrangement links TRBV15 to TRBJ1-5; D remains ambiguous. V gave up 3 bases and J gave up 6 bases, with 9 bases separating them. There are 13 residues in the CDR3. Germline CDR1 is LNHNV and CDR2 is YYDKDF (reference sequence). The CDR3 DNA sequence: TGTGCCACCAGCAGTTCCGGGGTTCAGCCCCAGCATTTT. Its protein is CATSSSGVQPQHF.

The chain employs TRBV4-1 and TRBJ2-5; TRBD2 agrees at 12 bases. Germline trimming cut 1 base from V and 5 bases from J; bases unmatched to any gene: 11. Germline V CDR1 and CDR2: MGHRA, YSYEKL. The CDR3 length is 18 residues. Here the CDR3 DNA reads TGCGCCAGCAGCCAAGCCCGGCTAGCGGGGGGGCTTATGGAGACCCAGTACTTC. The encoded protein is CASSQARLAGGLMETQYF.

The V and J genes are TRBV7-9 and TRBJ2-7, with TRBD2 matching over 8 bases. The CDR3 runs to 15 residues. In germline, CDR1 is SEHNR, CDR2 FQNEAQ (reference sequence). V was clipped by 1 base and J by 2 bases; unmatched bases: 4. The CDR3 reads CASSLVSGDPYEQYF. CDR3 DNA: TGTGCCAGCAGCTTAGTTAGCGGGGACCCCTACGAGCAGTACTTC.

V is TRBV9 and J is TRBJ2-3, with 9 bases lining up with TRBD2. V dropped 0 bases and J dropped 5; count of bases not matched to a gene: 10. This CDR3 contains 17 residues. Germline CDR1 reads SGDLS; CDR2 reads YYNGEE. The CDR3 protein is CASSVESRGGRGDTQYF. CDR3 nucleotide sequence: TGTGCCAGCAGCGTAGAGTCGCGGGGGGGCCGCGGAGATACGCAGTATTTT.

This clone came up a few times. The CDR3 reads CASSPSADSPLHF. The CDR3 nucleotides read TGTGCCAGCAGCCCCTCGGCGGATTCACCCCTCCACTTT. This chain connects TRBV11-3 to TRBJ1-6, with D uncertain. This CDR3 has 13 amino acids. Trimming stripped 5 bases from V and 8 bases from J, with 10 bases between. Germline V gene data show CDR1 as SGHNT and CDR2 as YENEEA.

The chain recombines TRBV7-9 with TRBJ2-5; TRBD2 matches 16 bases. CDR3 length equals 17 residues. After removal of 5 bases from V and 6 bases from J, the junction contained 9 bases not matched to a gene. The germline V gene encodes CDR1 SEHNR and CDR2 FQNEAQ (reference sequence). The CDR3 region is CASSPAGLAGGLKTQYF. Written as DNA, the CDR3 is TGTGCCAGCAGCCCCGCGGGACTAGCGGGGGGGCTTAAGACCCAGTACTTC.

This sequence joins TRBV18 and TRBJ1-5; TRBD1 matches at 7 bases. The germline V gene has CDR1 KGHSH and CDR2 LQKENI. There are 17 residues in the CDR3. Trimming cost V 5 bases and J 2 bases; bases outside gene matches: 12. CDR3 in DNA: TGTGCCAGCTCAACACGCCGACAGGGCTTCGGCAATCAGCCCCAGCATTTT. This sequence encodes CASSTRRQGFGNQPQHF.

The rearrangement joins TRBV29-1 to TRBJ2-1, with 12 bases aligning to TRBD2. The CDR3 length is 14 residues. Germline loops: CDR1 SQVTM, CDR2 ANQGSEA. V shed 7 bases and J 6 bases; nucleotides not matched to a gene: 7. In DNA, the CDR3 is TGCAGCGCCCTAGCGGGGGGGCTCACCAATGAGCAGTTCTTC. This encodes CSALAGGLTNEQFF.

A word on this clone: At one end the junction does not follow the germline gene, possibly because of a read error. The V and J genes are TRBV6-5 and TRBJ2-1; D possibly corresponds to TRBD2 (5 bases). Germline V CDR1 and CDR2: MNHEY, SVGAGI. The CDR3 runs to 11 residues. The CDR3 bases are TGTGCCAGCAGTTACTCCGGACTGTTAGTCTTC. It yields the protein CASSYSGLLVF.

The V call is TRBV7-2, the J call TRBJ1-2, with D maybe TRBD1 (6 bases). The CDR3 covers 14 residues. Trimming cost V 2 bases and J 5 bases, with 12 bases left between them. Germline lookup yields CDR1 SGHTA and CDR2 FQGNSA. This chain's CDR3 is CASSLLRGPYGYTF. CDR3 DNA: TGTGCCAGCAGCTTACTCAGGGGTCCTTATGGCTACACCTTC.